This record looks at one TCR beta chain sequence and its context. There is no known antigen for this receptor. Base qualities are missing; no much larger clone stands one base away. In the same sample, other DNA sequences code for this CDR3. Clipping removes 1 base from V and 5 bases from J, with 9 as the unmatched junction base count. As encoded in the germline V gene, CDR1 is SGHAT while CDR2 is FQNNGV. From the cysteine up to the phenylalanine, the CDR3 has a length of 16 residues. The entry retains the CDR3 DNA only, 48 bases that are in frame from base 1. TCR CDR3 regions were amplified from genomic DNA by multiplex PCR using the deep immunoSEQ assay. Extracted genomic DNA from each cell subset was spread evenly across all wells of several immunoSEQ 96-well plates, with each plate serving as a replicate. For sorted subsets, around 200 ng genomic DNA, equal to about 30,000 T cell genomes, was loaded into each replicate PCR. Purified libraries were measured with a Qubit 3.0 fluorometer, size-checked on a Bioanalyzer 2100, and measured again with the KAPA Library Quantification kit. A separate single-read 150-cycle Illumina NextSeq 550 flow cell was used to sequence each immunoSEQ 96-well plate. The original pipeline was this. Because only junctional sequences without quality scores were contained in the immunoSEQ output, filtering matching that applied to full-length reads could not be performed. To assign V/J genes and CDR3, sequences were annotated against IMGT germline references using PyIR, a Python wrapper for IgBLAST v1.9. Reads were filtered out if the reads had weak V/J assignments (E-value above 1e-6), no CDR3, stop codons, out-of-frame junctions, or ambiguous translated residues. V3J clonotypes were defined as sequences sharing an identical inferred V gene, J gene, and CDR3 amino acid sequence. Percentage overlap between repertoires was calculated by dividing the number of shared unique clonotypes by the size of the smaller repertoire. RTK rarefaction, the Chao1 estimator, and Recon v2.1 estimates of unobserved clonotypes were used to assess repertoire richness. For all TCRbeta clonotypes obtained by the gDNA method from a handful of donors, generation probabilities were computed with OLGA. As stored in TCRdb, this immuneACCESS dataset retains in-frame rearrangements with V and J assigned. A fraction of the clones does not appear; measured against another copy, unresolved V genes explain less than half of the discrepancy, and the remainder lacks a known reason. The DNA gave D and trimming, while V, J and clone size come from that table. The sample table contains nearly 2 million clones; only one count was recorded for approximately 94% of them. Of the sample, approximately 1.2% is held by the ten largest clones.

CD8 naive samples consisted of CD45RO-negative cells that were positively selected for CCR7, yielding a CD45RA+CCR7+ population without TemRA cells. The donors were healthy, HIV-negative adults with no recently reported acute infections or vaccinations. Every donor was a Caucasian adult residing in Nashville, Tennessee, USA. Blood was collected by leukapheresis, and PBMCs were isolated by Ficoll-Histopaque density gradient centrifugation and then cryopreserved in liquid nitrogen vapor phase. Purity and quantity of every magnetically sorted T cell population were checked by analytical flow cytometry. Each sorted fraction had its genomic DNA isolated and then quantified by UV absorbance on a Nanodrop 2000c. The sample originates from a study of shared clonotypes between healthy human individuals (dated by TCRdb to the early 2020s). About the full investigation: The cohort comprised a couple of women and a few men aged 18 to 49 years. Leukapheresis yielded between about 0.9 and 10 billion PBMCs per donor. Per donor, three plates each were used for CD4 naive and CD4 memory, two for CD8 naive, and one for CD8 memory. The study deeply sequenced blood TCR repertoires of about 5 healthy adults to estimate repertoire size and the extent of clonotype sharing between individuals. To increase sequencing depth and limit assay-specific biases, TCR repertoire library preparation and sequencing were carried out by different laboratories using diverse techniques. Study-wide conclusions, independent of this receptor: Rarefaction of sorted-subset datasets indicated incomplete sequencing despite the large sequencing depth. Across a few donors, roughly 5.4% of naive CD4, 3% to 4% of naive CD8, under 2.5% of memory CD4, and about 0.44% of memory CD8 clonotypes were shared. Compared with non-shared clonotypes, clonotypes shared by all four sorted-subset donors had higher generation probabilities. Sampling was limited to blood, and TCR repertoires in tissue likely differ from TCR repertoires in blood. Based on pairwise subsampling, the degree of clonotype sharing among donors was expected to be affected by sequencing depth. Estimated clonotype richness was generally larger for naive than for memory subsets. The genetic and exposure-history diversity represented was limited by the small number of donors.

This receptor chain uses TRBV11-2 and TRBJ2-7; 9 bases in the middle match TRBD1. Source material: naive CD8+ T cells sorted from blood. Read against the paper, the sample's cell subset or site label means: CD45RA+CCR7+. The origin of this receptor is a man aged 18 to 35 in good health. The CDR3 here reads CASSLGPGTGIHEQYF. The nucleotides read TGTGCCAGCAGCTTAGGACCCGGGACAGGGATCCACGAGCAGTACTTC.